The 21 T cell receptor beta chains presented below share a single source sample, sequenced in a study of cytomegalovirus exposure and HLA in healthy donors. The PCR ran on 60 Vbeta and 13 Jbeta primers. The repertoire was sequenced with immunoSEQ multiplex PCR; TCRdb's copy has only in-frame clones and lacks some. Counted here are about 88,000 clones, 75% to 90% occurring once; the ten biggest clones make up less than 2.5%. The sequenced sample was PBMCs. These receptors were obtained from a man aged 18 to 30 in good health and CMV-seronegative.

The chain employs TRBV18 and TRBJ1-4, with a tentative D call TRBD1 (5 bases). Trimming cost V 5 bases and J 7 bases, with 8 bases left between them. Germline V gene sequence: CDR1 KGHSH, CDR2 LQKENI. The CDR3 runs to 12 residues. CDR3 bases: TGTGCCAGCTCAGGGGCGGTTGAAAAACTGTTTTTT. Residues: CASSGAVEKLFF.

The chain couples TRBV10-3 to TRBJ2-7, with D tentatively TRBD2 (7 bases). The CDR3 is 15 residues long. The ends were cut back, 6 bases at V and 4 bases at J, with 19 bases in the middle. In germline, CDR1 is ENHRY, CDR2 SYGVKD. CDR3 DNA sequence: TGTGCCATCAGCCAGAGGGGGGGGCTGGGATACGAGCAGTACTTC. As protein: CAISQRGGLGYEQYF.

V and J are TRBV5-1 and TRBJ2-2; 7 bases agree with TRBD1. Germline-derived CDR1 and CDR2 are SGHRS and YFSETQ. This CDR3 contains 16 residues. The V gene end was trimmed by 4 bases and the J gene end by 3 bases; junction bases not matched to a gene: 9. Here the CDR3 DNA reads TGCGCCAGCAGCGGGCGCGAGGGGGCCCACACCGGGGAGCTGTTTTTT. Its translation is CASSGREGAHTGELFF.

Regarding this clone: Germline and junction disagree at one end, which may indicate a read error. The chain links TRBV19 to TRBJ1-4; the D is unclear. The CDR3 length is 14 residues. Germline V gives CDR1 LNHDA, CDR2 SQIVND (reference sequence). CDR3 sequence reads: CASSRDATNEKLLF. The CDR3, as DNA: TGTGCCAGTAGTAGAGACGCAACTAATGAAAAACTGCTTTTT. The whole variable domain, remainder taken from reference TRBV19 and TRBJ1-4, is DGGITQSPKYLFRKEGQNVTLSCEQNLNHDAMYWYRQDPGQGLRLIYYSQIVNDFQKGDIAEGYSVSREKKESFPLTVTSAQKNPTAFYLCASSRDATNEKLLFGSGTQLSVL.

This clone was counted a single time. The V gene is TRBV29-1, the J gene TRBJ2-5; TRBD2 matches at 10 bases. The V and J ends lost 6 bases and 2 bases, in that order; junction bases with no gene match: 3. The CDR3 has 13 residues. Germline V gene lookup returns CDR1 SQVTM and CDR2 ANQGSEA. CDR3 DNA sequence: TGCAGCGTAATGGGACTAGCGCAAGAGACCCAGTACTTC. Its translation is CSVMGLAQETQYF.

The rearrangement joins TRBV19 to TRBJ2-1, with 10 bases aligning to TRBD2. CDR1 LNHDA and CDR2 SQIVND come from the germline V gene (reference sequence). The length of the CDR3 is 18 residues. The V segment lost 7 bases and the J segment 2 bases; nucleotides outside the gene matches: 14. CDR3 residues: CASTLRWLAGVAYNEQFF. The CDR3 nucleotides read TGTGCCAGTACCCTGAGGTGGCTAGCGGGAGTCGCCTACAATGAGCAGTTCTTC. Complete variable domain (other parts from reference TRBV19 and TRBJ2-1): DGGITQSPKYLFRKEGQNVTLSCEQNLNHDAMYWYRQDPGQGLRLIYYSQIVNDFQKGDIAEGYSVSREKKESFPLTVTSAQKNPTAFYLCASTLRWLAGVAYNEQFFGPGTRLTVL.

V and J are TRBV7-9 and TRBJ2-7; 8 bases align to TRBD2. The length of the CDR3 is 13 residues. Germline V gene lookup returns CDR1 SEHNR and CDR2 FQNEAQ (reference sequence). V lost 1 base to trimming and J lost 6 bases; unmatched junction nucleotides: 2. CDR3 nucleotides: TGTGCCAGCAGCTTAGGGCTAGCGGGCGAGCAGTACTTC. This gives the protein CASSLGLAGEQYF.

The V gene is TRBV28, the J gene TRBJ2-1, with 13 bases aligning to TRBD2. Germline CDR1 MDHEN, CDR2 SYDVKM. This CDR3 is built from 16 residues. Trimming cost V 3 bases and J 9 bases; bases outside gene matches: 8. The chain's CDR3 is CASSFPGTSGKGEQFF. As DNA, the CDR3 is TGTGCCAGCAGTTTCCCCGGGACTAGCGGGAAGGGTGAGCAGTTCTTC.

The chain employs TRBV5-5 and TRBJ1-4; D is possibly TRBD1 (6 bases). CDR1 SGHKS and CDR2 YYEKEE come from the germline V gene (reference sequence). V was trimmed by 3 bases and J by 4 bases, leaving 10 bases between them. The CDR3 is 14 amino acids. The CDR3 protein is CASSSDRYNEKLFF. CDR3 coding DNA: TGTGCCAGCAGCTCGGACAGATATAATGAAAAACTGTTTTTT.

J is TRBJ1-1 and V is TRBV28; tentative D call: TRBD1 (5 bases). CDR1 and CDR2 (germline): MDHEN, SYDVKM. This CDR3 has 14 amino acids. The ends were cut back, 4 bases at V and 1 base at J, with 10 bases in the middle. This CDR3 is CASSSGHPNTEAFF. Here the CDR3 DNA reads TGTGCCAGCAGTTCCGGACACCCGAACACTGAAGCTTTCTTT.

This clone was seen more than once but under ten times. This chain joins TRBV28 and TRBJ2-7, with D possibly TRBD1 on 5 matching bases. Germline loops: CDR1 MDHEN, CDR2 SYDVKM. Trimming took off 3 bases at V and 0 bases at J, with 15 bases between the two ends. This CDR3 is 16 amino acids long. The CDR3 reads CASSFNSGWISYEQYF. The CDR3 nucleotides are TGTGCCAGCAGTTTTAATTCAGGGTGGATCTCCTACGAGCAGTACTTC.

This CDR3 is CASSTQAVGTEAFF. The DNA for the CDR3 is TGCGCCAGCAGTACACAGGCAGTTGGGACTGAAGCTTTCTTT. The rearrangement links TRBV5-1 to TRBJ1-1; weak D call: TRBD1 (5 bases). The germline V gene encodes CDR1 SGHRS and CDR2 YFSETQ. The germline V and J ends were trimmed by 5 bases and 5 bases, with 16 bases remaining between them. The CDR3 consists of 14 residues.

The rearrangement uses TRBV6-5 and TRBJ2-1; TRBD1 might be the D (7 bases). With 6 bases removed from V and 13 bases from J, the gap between germline ends came to 16 bases. Germline CDR1 is MNHEY and CDR2 is SVGAGI. This CDR3 is built from 12 residues. CDR3 residues: CASSQGGSSQFF. In DNA form, the CDR3 reads TGTGCCAGCAGCCAGGGGGGTTCTTCACAGTTCTTC.

This chain joins TRBV9 and TRBJ1-1; 9 bases match TRBD1. CDR1 SGDLS and CDR2 YYNGEE come from the germline V gene. J was trimmed by 4 bases and V by 0 bases; bases with no gene match: 4. This CDR3 is 15 amino acids long. The CDR3 nucleotides are TGTGCCAGCAGCGTAGCGGGACAGGGCGGCACTGAAGCTTTCTTT. This translates into CASSVAGQGGTEAFF.

This sequence joins TRBV9 and TRBJ1-3, with D maybe TRBD1 (6 bases). The CDR3 totals 15 residues. From germline, CDR1 is SGDLS and CDR2 YYNGEE. V was cut by 5 bases and J by 0 bases, with 12 bases left in between. The CDR3 is CASSRQASSGNTIYF. The CDR3 DNA reads TGTGCCAGCAGTAGACAGGCCAGCTCTGGAAACACCATATATTTT.

Of note for this clone: At the DNA level, this CDR3 is encoded by other sequences in the same sample as well. J is TRBJ2-1 and V is TRBV4-2, with 12 bases aligning to TRBD2. This CDR3 comprises 16 residues. The V segment lost 0 bases and the J segment 4 bases; nucleotides outside the gene matches: 1. Germline-derived CDR1 and CDR2 are LGHNA and YNFKEQ. The CDR3 DNA sequence: TGTGCCAGCAGCCAAGATGGGACTAGCGGGTACAATGAGCAGTTCTTC. Translated: CASSQDGTSGYNEQFF.

V and J are TRBV28 and TRBJ2-7; D may be TRBD1 (6 bases). Germline V CDR1 and CDR2: MDHEN, SYDVKM. The V gene lost 7 bases and the J gene lost 9 bases, with 22 bases spanning the gap. CDR3 length: 14 residues. The CDR3 DNA reads TGTGCCAGCAATGAATCAGGGGTACGGATCGTGCAGTACTTC. It translates to CASNESGVRIVQYF.

This clone was observed a single time. The gene calls are TRBV5-4 and TRBJ2-2; TRBD2 aligns across 7 bases. The CDR3 is 16 amino acids. Germline CDR1 and CDR2: SGHNT and YYREEE (reference sequence). V shed 4 bases and J 4 bases; nucleotides not matched to a gene: 10. As DNA, the CDR3 is TGTGCCAGCAGCCCACTGGAAGCGGGACTCACCGGGGAGCTGTTTTTT. This gives the protein CASSPLEAGLTGELFF.

The chain is built from TRBV7-9 and TRBJ2-2; 10 nucleotides align to TRBD1. This CDR3 spans 15 amino acids. Per the germline V gene, CDR1 is SEHNR and CDR2 is FQNEAQ (reference sequence). V was clipped by 5 bases and J by 7 bases; unmatched bases: 7. The chain's CDR3 is CASSPDRGHSGELFF. The DNA of the CDR3 is TGTGCCAGCAGCCCCGACAGGGGGCATAGCGGGGAGCTGTTTTTT.

This clone was picked up one time. The rearrangement joins TRBV11-2 to TRBJ2-1; no firm D call. The ends were cut back, 1 base at V and 4 bases at J, with 8 bases in the middle. The CDR3 extends over 14 amino acids. Germline values: CDR1 SGHAT, CDR2 FQNNGV. The CDR3 bases are TGTGCCAGCAGCTTAGTATACAGATACAATGAGCAGTTCTTC. It specifies CASSLVYRYNEQFF.

This clone came up once. CDR3 region: CASSEQGAGANVLTF. The CDR3 DNA is TGTGCCAGCAGTGAACAGGGGGCTGGGGCCAACGTCCTGACTTTC. The V call is TRBV2, the J call TRBJ2-6, with 7 bases that match TRBD1. With V trimmed by 2 bases and J by 2 bases, 0 bases remained unmatched. CDR3 size: 15 residues. The germline V gene has CDR1 SNHLY and CDR2 FYNNEI.